The present TCR beta chain was sequenced within a study of cytomegalovirus exposure and HLA in healthy donors. Vbeta (60) and Jbeta (13) primers were used in the PCR. The table came from immunoSEQ multiplex PCR; TCRdb's copy has only in-frame clones and leaves some out. The data show approximately 140,000 clones, more than 60% seen once. Remarks on this clone: The target antigen is unknown.

Study findings and constraints: More than 150 TCR beta chains were listed as cytomegalovirus-associated.

Sequencing was done on a sample of PBMCs. This clonotype was sampled from a male donor in good health and CMV-seronegative.

This CDR3 reads CASSRGEDGNTIYF. CDR3 nucleotide sequence: TGTGCCAGCAGCCGGGGGGAGGACGGAAACACCATATATTTT. The chain combines TRBV6-5 with TRBJ1-3; the D gene is possibly TRBD1 (5 bases). CDR3 length: 14 residues. CDR1 is MNHEY, CDR2 SVGAGI, per germline. V was trimmed by 6 bases and J by 4 bases, leaving 13 bases between them.